Listed below are T cell receptor beta chains from one sample, sequenced in a study of identical twins. Each CDR3 protein gets one entry after TCRdb re-called the 5' RACE reads with MiXCR. This sample yields 1.5 million to 2 million distinct CDR3 sequences, of which under 35% are seen a single time; 0.27% belongs to the top ten. Sequencing was performed on cord blood. The source of these receptors is a newborn girl in good health. Both conserved end residues are part of each CDR3. The D gene is left open where the match is weak. Some rows mark clone size as missing; the rest say once, few, many or name a class of expanded clone.

d_call j_call v_call clone_size cdr3_aa cdr3_nt
. TRBJ1-2 TRBV10-3 . CAISVGAYGYTF TGTGCCATCAGTGTGGGGGCCTATGGCTACACCTTC
. TRBJ1-2 TRBV7-9 few CASSLADVQFFYGYTF TGTGCCAGCAGCTTAGCGGATGTACAGTTTTTTTATGGCTACACCTTC
. TRBJ2-5 TRBV13 many CASSLGLALKETQYF TGTGCCAGCAGCTTAGGACTAGCCCTAAAAGAGACCCAGTACTTC
. TRBJ1-2 TRBV10-3 many CAISETGNYGYTF TGTGCCATCAGTGAGACAGGAAACTATGGCTACACCTTC
TRBD1 TRBJ1-3 TRBV20-1 once CSARGQGGSTIYF TGCAGTGCTAGGGGACAGGGGGGAAGCACCATATATTTT
. TRBJ1-2 TRBV28 few CASSALNYGYTF TGTGCCAGCAGCGCTCTTAACTATGGCTACACCTTC
. TRBJ2-3 TRBV18 . CASSQTTTDTQYF TGTGCCAGCTCACAAACCACGACAGATACGCAGTATTTT
TRBD2 TRBJ2-3 TRBV4-2 . CASSQTLAGGPGDTQYF TGTGCCAGCAGCCAGACGCTAGCGGGAGGGCCAGGAGATACGCAGTATTTT
. TRBJ2-1 TRBV5-1 . CASSLMGVGSGYNEQFF TGCGCCAGCAGCTTGATGGGAGTGGGTAGCGGCTACAATGAGCAGTTCTTC
. TRBJ1-2 TRBV4-1 . CASSQVREQSYGYTF TGCGCCAGCAGCCAAGTAAGGGAACAGAGCTATGGCTACACCTTC